The 15 T cell receptor beta chains below were found in one sample sequenced in a study of blood T cell repertoires in COVID-19 (TCRdb year 2020). The library was produced with the immunoSEQ multiplex PCR assay. The table comes from immuneACCESS by way of TCRdb, which keeps in-frame sequences with V and J called. Part of the clones is missing from these tables; in studies checked, under half for an unresolved V gene and the rest for unknown reasons. Recorded for this sample are about 170,000 clones; over 80% of them occurred a single time. The ten most abundant clones make up roughly 1.4% of the sample. Sequencing was performed on peripheral blood. The receptors shown here come from a woman aged 45-60 years with acute or convalescent COVID-19.

Details on this clone: Additional DNA sequences in this sample encode the identical CDR3. The chain recombines TRBV5-4 with TRBJ2-7, with D tentatively TRBD1 (6 bases). V shed 4 bases and J shed 0 bases, with 11 bases lying between them. The CDR3 spans 14 residues. Germline V gives CDR1 SGHNT, CDR2 YYREEE (reference sequence). CDR3 region: CASSLTGSSYEQYF. DNA for the CDR3: TGTGCCAGCAGCCTTACAGGGAGCTCCTACGAGCAGTACTTC.

CDR3 residues: CASSETLERTEAFF. CDR3 nucleotide sequence: TGTGCCAGCAGCGAAACCTTGGAGAGGACTGAAGCTTTCTTT. This chain connects TRBV11-2 to TRBJ1-1; no firm D call. The CDR3 is made up of 14 amino acids. V was shortened by 5 bases and J by 5 bases, with 15 bases between the two germline ends. Germline assignment: CDR1 SGHAT and CDR2 FQNNGV.

The chain combines TRBV27 with TRBJ2-1, with TRBD1 matching over 8 bases. V gave up 6 bases and J gave up 10 bases; unmatched junction bases: 8. The CDR3 sequence is 13 residues long. From germline, CDR1 is MNHEY and CDR2 SMNVEV (reference sequence). The CDR3, as DNA: TGTGCCAGCAGATTGACAGGGGTGGGAGAGCAGTTCTTC. This sequence encodes CASRLTGVGEQFF.

This clone has just a few counts. The chain couples TRBV9 to TRBJ1-6, with TRBD1 matching 7 bases. The trim removed 1 base at V and 6 bases at J, leaving 7 bases unmatched. The CDR3 runs to 16 residues. Germline CDR1 and CDR2: SGDLS and YYNGEE. CDR3 DNA sequence: TGTGCCAGCAGCGTACTCCCAGGGGGAGGTAATTCACCCCTCCACTTT. Protein sequence: CASSVLPGGGNSPLHF.

A single count supports this clone. This chain joins TRBV5-1 and TRBJ1-1; D ambiguous. Germline V gene data show CDR1 as SGHRS and CDR2 as YFSETQ. Trimming shortened V by 2 bases and J by 5 bases, and 7 bases separated the two germline ends. CDR3 length: 12 amino acids. The CDR3 coding sequence is TGCGCCAGCAGCTTTTCCGGGACTGAAGCTTTCTTT. This sequence encodes CASSFSGTEAFF.

The chain recombines TRBV5-5 with TRBJ1-5; 11 positions match TRBD1. This CDR3 is built from 16 residues. Germline CDR1 SGHKS, CDR2 YYEKEE (reference sequence). V dropped 3 bases and J dropped 3; count of bases not matched to a gene: 5. The CDR3: CASSWGTGGNNQPQHF. Written as DNA, the CDR3 is TGTGCCAGCAGCTGGGGGACAGGGGGGAACAATCAGCCCCAGCATTTT. Drawing the rest from reference TRBV5-5 and TRBJ1-5, the complete variable domain is DAGVTQSPTHLIKTRGQQVTLRCSPISGHKSVSWYQQVLGQGPQFIFQYYEKEERGRGNFPDRFSARQFPNYSSELNVNALLLGDSALYLCASSWGTGGNNQPQHFGDGTRLSIL.

CDR3 amino acids: CASSLVPGNNQPQHF. CDR3 nucleotides: TGCGCCAGCAGCTTGGTTCCGGGAAACAATCAGCCCCAGCATTTT. The chain employs TRBV5-1 and TRBJ1-5; D unresolved. Trimming removed 0 bases at V and 3 bases at J, with 10 bases between. This CDR3 has 15 amino acids. The germline CDR1 and CDR2 sequences are SGHRS and YFSETQ.

This chain connects TRBV11-2 to TRBJ1-2; D not resolved. The CDR3 totals 14 residues. Germline V gene data show CDR1 as SGHAT and CDR2 as FQNNGV. Trimming shortened V by 6 bases and J by 2 bases, and 13 bases separated the two germline ends. The CDR3: CASSQQGENYGYTF. DNA of the CDR3: TGTGCCAGCAGTCAACAAGGAGAAAACTATGGCTACACCTTC.

The chain combines TRBV7-2 with TRBJ1-5; TRBD1 might be the D (6 bases). Germline CDR1 and CDR2: SGHTA and FQGNSA. This CDR3 has 13 amino acids. With 5 bases removed from V and 7 bases from J, the gap between germline ends came to 12 bases. The CDR3 DNA reads as TGTGCCAGCAGCCCCCAGGGGTACCAGCCCCAGCATTTT. Translation: CASSPQGYQPQHF.

This chain joins TRBV4-3 and TRBJ1-1; 7 bases are a match to TRBD1. This CDR3 comprises 13 residues. V trimming: 3 bases; J trimming: 3 bases; junction bases outside the gene matches: 1. Germline V gene lookup returns CDR1 LGHNA and CDR2 YSLEER. The DNA for the CDR3 is TGCGCCAGCAGCCAGCAGGGGGACACTGAAGCTTTCTTT. Translation: CASSQQGDTEAFF.

This chain connects TRBV14 to TRBJ1-1, with 7 bases lining up with TRBD1. The CDR3 runs to 13 residues. Per the germline V gene, CDR1 is SGHDN and CDR2 is FVKESK. V dropped 6 bases and J dropped 0; count of bases not matched to a gene: 1. Written as DNA, the CDR3 is TGTGCCAGCAGGGGACAGCTGAACACTGAAGCTTTCTTT. This encodes CASRGQLNTEAFF.

The J gene is TRBJ2-7, the V gene TRBV5-4; tentatively, D is TRBD2 (5 bases). This CDR3 is 14 amino acids long. V gave up 4 bases and J gave up 3 bases, with 14 bases separating them. Germline CDR1 is SGHNT and CDR2 is YYREEE (reference sequence). The CDR3 coding sequence is TGTGCCAGCAGCGAGGGAGATAAAATCTACGAGCAGTACTTC. Translating it yields CASSEGDKIYEQYF.

J is TRBJ2-4 and V is TRBV6-6, with TRBD1 identical over 7 bases. Unmatched junction bases numbered 13, after V lost 10 bases and J lost 7 bases. The CDR3 is made up of 14 amino acids. Germline values: CDR1 MNHNY, CDR2 SVGAGI (reference sequence). In DNA, the CDR3 is TGTGCCACCGATAACGCAGGGGGAAGGAACATTCAGTACTTC. This sequence encodes CATDNAGGRNIQYF.

This chain uses TRBV19 with TRBJ2-5; D possibly corresponds to TRBD1 (5 bases). From germline, CDR1 is LNHDA and CDR2 SQIVND (reference sequence). V was trimmed by 3 bases and J by 4 bases, leaving 18 bases between them. The CDR3 has 16 amino acids. CDR3 amino acids: CASSIPRSGIRETQYF. The CDR3, as DNA: TGTGCCAGTAGTATCCCCCGTTCAGGGATCCGAGAGACCCAGTACTTC.

This clone was detected a few times. The chain joins TRBV5-7 to TRBJ2-5; maybe TRBD1 (6 bases). TRBV5-7 is an ORF, with its function uncertain. This CDR3 has 13 residues. Between the trimmed V and J ends, which lost 0 bases and 3 bases, there was a span of 6 bases. The CDR3 spells CASSLDREETQYF. As DNA, the CDR3 is TGTGCCAGCAGCTTGGACAGGGAAGAGACCCAGTACTTC.